The 13 T cell receptor beta chains presented below share a single source sample, sequenced in a study of regulatory T cells in long-lasting Graves disease. Described time point: newly diagnosed GD, antithyroid drugs for less than 3 months. RNA from PBMCs was the source of the TCR library. Relying on iRepertoire HTBI primers and Arm-PCR of CDR3 regions, the team built TCR beta libraries. TCRdb used MiXCR to reprocess the multiplex PCR reads, holding one entry per CDR3 protein. The top ten hold more than 15% of the sample, which has about 460,000 distinct CDR3 sequences, 12% to 15% seen once. The same sample was also used in a study of T cells in Graves' hyperthyroidism and ophthalmopathy.

The sample was peripheral blood mononuclear cells (PBMCs), taken at new diagnosis, from a patient treated with antithyroid drugs. These TCRs come from a woman aged 45-59 years with Graves disease.

This clonotype was detected a few times. The chain joins TRBV19 to TRBJ2-1; tentatively, D is TRBD1 or TRBD2 (5 bases each). The CDR3 runs to 14 residues. The ends were cut back, 3 bases at V and 2 bases at J, with 8 bases in the middle. CDR1 LNHDA and CDR2 SQIVND come from the germline V gene (reference sequence). CDR3 nucleotides: TGTGCCAGTAGTATGAGAGGGGCCTACAATGAGCAGTTCTTC. Translation: CASSMRGAYNEQFF.

This clonotype was recorded many times. The genes are TRBV20-1 and TRBJ1-2; D gene unclear. CDR3 length: 13 residues. CDR1 and CDR2 (germline): DFQATT, SNEGSKA (reference sequence). The germline V and J ends were trimmed by 6 bases and 2 bases, with 13 bases remaining between them. CDR3 region: CSAIGTTNYGYTF. CDR3 DNA sequence: TGCAGTGCCATAGGAACAACAAACTATGGCTACACCTTC.

This clonotype has just a few counts. The chain recombines TRBV11-2 with TRBJ2-1, with D hard to call. This CDR3 contains 15 residues. Trimming cost V 2 bases and J 1 base, with 9 bases left between them. Germline loops: CDR1 SGHAT, CDR2 FQNNGV. CDR3 nucleotide sequence: TGTGCCAGCAGCTTAAGCGTGGGGTCCTACAATGAGCAGTTCTTC. Amino acid sequence: CASSLSVGSYNEQFF.

Only a few counts were recorded for this clonotype. The chain recombines TRBV20-1 with TRBJ1-1; a weak D match, TRBD1 (5 bases). Per the germline V gene, CDR1 is DFQATT and CDR2 is SNEGSKA (reference sequence). Trimming took 3 bases from V and 5 from J, leaving 16 bases between them. The CDR3 has 14 residues. The CDR3 is CSARNQGRITEAFF. The CDR3 nucleotides read TGCAGTGCTAGGAACCAGGGTCGAATAACTGAAGCTTTCTTT.

This clonotype appeared a few times. V gene TRBV5-1 combines with J gene TRBJ2-1; no reliable D call. The CDR3 consists of 14 residues. V was shortened by 0 bases and J by 6 bases, with 10 bases between the two germline ends. Germline V gene data show CDR1 as SGHRS and CDR2 as YFSETQ. The DNA of the CDR3 is TGCGCCAGCAGCTTGGGACATGAGAGCAATGAGCAGTTCTTC. Its protein product is CASSLGHESNEQFF.

For this clonotype: It differs at one base from a far larger clone, so likely a read error. The rearrangement links TRBV28 to TRBJ2-4; D possibly corresponds to TRBD2 (5 bases). The CDR3 extends over 15 amino acids. V was trimmed by 1 base and J by 13 bases, leaving 20 bases between them. The V gene's germline CDR1 is MDHEN and CDR2 SYDVKM. The CDR3 DNA sequence: TGTGCCAGCAGTTTATACGTCGGGGAGTACAATGAGCAGTACTTC. It translates to CASSLYVGEYNEQYF.

The rearrangement joins TRBV6-2 or TRBV6-3 to TRBJ2-1; 8 nucleotides line up with TRBD2. This CDR3 spans 15 amino acids. Germline V gene data show CDR1 as MNHEY and CDR2 as SVGEGT. The trim removed 6 bases at V and 13 bases at J, leaving 17 bases unmatched. This CDR3 reads CASSRPGLVLGTQFF. CDR3 coding DNA: TGTGCCAGCAGCCGCCCGGGACTAGTGTTAGGTACTCAGTTCTTC.

The chain combines TRBV11-2 with TRBJ2-7; 14 positions match TRBD2. This CDR3 has 15 residues. The V gene's germline CDR1 is SGHAT and CDR2 FQNNGV. V gave up 6 bases and J gave up 7 bases; unmatched junction bases: 8. The CDR3 DNA follows: TGTGCCAGCAGTGACGGACTAGCGGGAGGCGAAGAGCAGTACTTC. Residues: CASSDGLAGGEEQYF.

The chain has TRBV2 and TRBJ2-3, with D uncertain. V gave up 3 bases and J gave up 0 bases, with 7 bases separating them. CDR3 length: 14 residues. Germline CDR1 and CDR2: SNHLY and FYNNEI. This CDR3 is CASSDGFSTDTQYF. The CDR3, as DNA: TGTGCCAGCAGTGACGGATTTAGCACAGATACGCAGTATTTT. Full variable domain (missing parts from reference TRBV2 and TRBJ2-3): EPEVTQTPSHQVTQMGQEVILRCVPISNHLYFYWYRQILGQKVEFLVSFYNNEISEKSEIFDDQFSVERPDGSNFTLKIRSTKLEDSAMYFCASSDGFSTDTQYFGPGTRLTVL.

V and J are TRBV28 and TRBJ2-5; 12 bases match TRBD2. J lost 4 bases, V lost 7 bases, and 4 bases had no gene match. CDR1 is MDHEN and CDR2 is SYDVKM in the germline V gene. This CDR3 contains 14 residues. CDR3 coding DNA: TGTGCCAGCACCCCGGGACTAGCGGGAGAGACCCAGTACTTC. Translation gives CASTPGLAGETQYF.

This clonotype was counted ten times or more. The chain has TRBV28 and TRBJ2-5, with TRBD1 matching over 7 bases. After removal of 6 bases from V and 5 bases from J, the junction contained 6 bases not matched to a gene. Germline lookup yields CDR1 MDHEN and CDR2 SYDVKM. CDR3 size: 13 residues. The CDR3 DNA reads as TGTGCCAGCAGCACGGGACAGAGGGAGACCCAGTACTTC. Amino acid sequence: CASSTGQRETQYF.

The chain links TRBV28 to TRBJ2-7, with a tentative D call TRBD1 (6 bases). Germline CDR1 MDHEN, CDR2 SYDVKM. The V end was cut by 7 bases, the J end by 4 bases, with 20 bases between. This CDR3 has 15 residues. This chain's CDR3 is CASTSEKDRQYEQYF. The CDR3 DNA reads as TGTGCCAGCACCTCAGAGAAGGACAGACAATACGAGCAGTACTTC.

This clonotype was observed a few times. V usage is TRBV28 and J usage is TRBJ1-2; a weak D match, TRBD1 (5 bases). V gave up 7 bases and J gave up 4 bases, with 10 bases separating them. The CDR3 runs 12 residues. Looked up from germline, CDR1 is MDHEN and CDR2 is SYDVKM. Here the CDR3 reads CASTSGTYGYTF. CDR3 sequence (DNA): TGTGCCAGCACCTCCGGGACCTATGGCTACACCTTC.